This record covers a single T cell receptor (beta chain). Its specificity is not known. The entry originates in a study of a mutant IDH1 vaccine in newly diagnosed glioma. Study at large: The study started vaccination 4-6 weeks after radiotherapy alone, or with temozolomide cycles.

Specified time point: week 47, end of study. Alongside topical imiquimod, each dose of vaccine comprised 300 ug of mutant IDH1 20-mer peptide. Data came from immunoSEQ multiplex PCR; TCRdb stores just in-frame clones and leaves some out. The table records some 56,000 clones, 70% to 85% of them present only once. This receptor was obtained from a man between 50 and 59 years old with glioma. Sequencing used PBMCs, obtained from a glioma patient whose treatment included an IDH1 peptide vaccine.

Written as DNA, the CDR3 is TGTGCCAGCAGCCATGCAGATACGCAGTATTTT. Amino acids: CASSHADTQYF. The chain carries TRBV14 and TRBJ2-3, with D unclear. The V end was cut by 3 bases, the J end by 4 bases, with 2 bases between. There are 11 residues in the CDR3. CDR1 SGHDN and CDR2 FVKESK come from the germline V gene.